Included here is one T cell receptor (beta chain) sequence, with context. This entry comes from a study of blood T cell repertoires in COVID-19. Study-level information: The United States, Italy and Spain were the sources of the acute and convalescent COVID-19 samples. Sources were T cells, B-cell-depleted T cells, or PBMCs; the material itself was cDNA or gDNA.

As processed by the authors: For nucleated cells, counts were estimated from reference gene primer amplification. Assay used: immunoSEQ multiplex PCR; TCRdb lists only in-frame clones, some missing. Clonal size and the V and J genes are those of that table, whereas D and trimming came from the DNA. The sample has roughly 220,000 clones, almost 90% seen once; the top ten hold roughly 14%. V shed 10 bases and J shed 5 bases, with 18 bases lying between them. Germline loops: CDR1 MDHEN, CDR2 SYDVKM. The CDR3 spans 14 residues. Clinical history reported by participants formed the basis on which cohorts were assigned.

The clonotype originates from a woman between 45 and 65 years old with acute COVID-19. V and J are TRBV28 and TRBJ1-5; possibly TRBD1 for D (5 bases). The sequencing input was PBMCs or T cells enriched from blood (not recorded which). The CDR3 DNA reads as TGTGCCACCTCCCCGTGGGAGGGGCATCAGCCCCAGCATTTT. It translates to CATSPWEGHQPQHF.